These 8 T cell receptor beta chains share one sample of origin, sequenced in a study of identical twins. One entry per CDR3 protein, called by TCRdb with MiXCR from the 5' RACE reads. The sample has fewer than 900,000 distinct CDR3 sequences; roughly 20% are singletons. The same data also went into a second study, on T cells expressing NK-cell markers.

The sample taken for sequencing was PBMCs. These receptors originate from a woman aged 18-29 years in good health.

This clonotype came up a few times. The rearrangement joins TRBV5-1 to TRBJ2-1; no definite D call. CDR1 is SGHRS and CDR2 is YFSETQ in the germline V gene. The CDR3 consists of 13 residues. V was shortened by 4 bases and J by 5 bases, with 10 bases between the two germline ends. DNA for the CDR3: TGCGCCAGCAGCGGCGCTAGAAACAATGAGCAGTTCTTC. Its protein product is CASSGARNNEQFF.

The chain joins TRBV20-1 to TRBJ1-2; no definite D call. Looked up from germline, CDR1 is DFQATT and CDR2 is SNEGSKA (reference sequence). Trimming removed 6 bases from V and 2 bases from J, with 4 bases in between. The CDR3 covers 10 residues. The CDR3 loop reads CSAPNYGYTF. DNA of the CDR3: TGCAGTGCCCCGAACTATGGCTACACCTTC.

Only a few counts were recorded for this clonotype. This chain joins TRBV3-1 and TRBJ2-5, with 9 positions matching TRBD2. The CDR3 runs 15 residues. CDR1 is LGHDT and CDR2 is YNNKEL in the germline V gene (reference sequence). V shed 2 bases, J shed 5 bases, and the junction held 6 bases outside the gene matches. CDR3 amino acids: CASSQNSGGLETQYF. DNA of the CDR3: TGTGCCAGCAGCCAAAATAGCGGGGGTTTGGAGACCCAGTACTTC.

This clonotype came up a few times. The chain combines TRBV27 with TRBJ2-7; D might be TRBD1 or TRBD2, each matching 5 bases. CDR1 is MNHEY and CDR2 is SMNVEV in the germline V gene (reference sequence). The germline V and J ends were trimmed by 4 bases and 2 bases, with 12 bases remaining between them. CDR3 size: 14 residues. The CDR3 region is CASSSGTATYEQYF. The CDR3 DNA reads as TGTGCCAGCAGTTCGGGGACCGCTACCTACGAGCAGTACTTC.

There are a few counts of this clonotype. The J gene is TRBJ2-5, the V gene TRBV11-2; D possibly uses TRBD1 or TRBD2 (6 bases each). Germline CDR1 and CDR2: SGHAT and FQNNGV. CDR3 length equals 16 residues. V lost 5 bases to trimming and J lost 2 bases, with 18 bases between them. CDR3 residues: CASSHGGGFSQETQYF. The CDR3 DNA follows: TGTGCCAGCAGCCACGGAGGGGGGTTTTCACAAGAGACCCAGTACTTC.

This clonotype was counted many times. This chain links TRBV6-6 with TRBJ2-2; D is ambiguous. Looked up from germline, CDR1 is MNHNY and CDR2 is SVGAGI (reference sequence). Trimming shortened V by 4 bases and J by 6 bases, and 6 bases separated the two germline ends. The CDR3 contains 12 residues. As DNA, the CDR3 is TGTGCCAGCAGTTTTAGGGCCGGGGAGCTGTTTTTT. Its protein product is CASSFRAGELFF.

This clonotype was seen many times. The chain recombines TRBV20-1 with TRBJ2-5, with D unresolved. V lost 6 bases and J lost 4, with 12 bases in between. The CDR3 has 12 amino acids. Germline assignment: CDR1 DFQATT and CDR2 SNEGSKA (reference sequence). CDR3 in amino acids: CSAREAVETQYF. CDR3 nucleotides: TGCAGTGCCCGAGAGGCAGTAGAGACCCAGTACTTC.

The gene calls are TRBV10-2 and TRBJ2-6; 10 positions match TRBD1. The CDR3 contains 15 residues. V lost 8 bases to trimming and J lost 2 bases; unmatched junction nucleotides: 3. In germline, CDR1 is WSHSY, CDR2 SAAADI. DNA for the CDR3: TGCGCCAGCGGGACAGGGGCTCCTGGGGCCAACGTCCTGACTTTC. Translating gives CASGTGAPGANVLTF.